This is a list of T cell receptor beta chains from one sample in a study of blood T cell repertoires in COVID-19. Repertoires were generated with immunoSEQ multiplex PCR, while TCRdb's copy carries only in-frame clones and drops some. The sample lists 50,000 to 75,000 clones, around 77% occurring once. Sequenced: peripheral blood. The receptors were sampled from a man older than 75 with active or convalescent COVID-19. Each CDR3 is given with its conserved first and last residue. The order of the fields is CDR3 length, V gene, J gene, clone size, D gene, CDR3 protein, CDR3 DNA. D genes are given only for firm matches. Clone size appears in some rows only: once, few, many, or a class for an expanded clone.

len: 15; v_gene: TRBV10-3; j_gene: TRBJ1-1; abundance: -; d_gene: TRBD1; CDR3aa: CAISEPYRGGTEAFF; CDR3nt: TGTGCCATCAGTGAGCCTTACAGGGGGGGCACTGAAGCTTTCTTT
len: 15; v_gene: TRBV7-5; j_gene: TRBJ2-3; abundance: few; d_gene: -; CDR3aa: CVRSFRETATDTQYF; CDR3nt: TGTGTCAGAAGCTTTCGGGAGACCGCCACAGATACGCAGTATTTT
len: 13; v_gene: TRBV7-2; j_gene: TRBJ1-2; abundance: -; d_gene: -; CDR3aa: CASSLPQGYGYTF; CDR3nt: TGTGCCAGCAGCTTACCACAGGGCTATGGCTACACCTTC
len: 17; v_gene: TRBV19; j_gene: TRBJ2-3; abundance: -; d_gene: TRBD2; CDR3aa: CASKSGTSGGNTDTQYF; CDR3nt: TGTGCCAGTAAATCCGGGACTAGCGGGGGGAACACAGATACGCAGTATTTT
len: 17; v_gene: TRBV5-1; j_gene: TRBJ2-3; abundance: -; d_gene: TRBD2; CDR3aa: CASSLGLADRVGDTQYF; CDR3nt: TGCGCCAGCAGCTTGGGCCTAGCGGATCGGGTGGGAGATACGCAGTATTTT
len: 15; v_gene: TRBV28; j_gene: TRBJ2-7; abundance: -; d_gene: TRBD1; CDR3aa: CASNSQGVSSYEQYF; CDR3nt: TGTGCCAGCAATTCGCAGGGGGTTAGCTCCTACGAGCAGTACTTC
len: 15; v_gene: TRBV7-2; j_gene: TRBJ2-7; abundance: -; d_gene: TRBD1; CDR3aa: CASSLVGQASYEQYF; CDR3nt: TGTGCCAGCAGCTTAGTAGGACAGGCCTCCTACGAGCAGTACTTC
len: 17; v_gene: TRBV2; j_gene: TRBJ2-1; abundance: -; d_gene: TRBD2; CDR3aa: CASSSRLAGGSYNEQFF; CDR3nt: TGTGCCAGCAGTTCCCGACTAGCGGGGGGTTCCTACAATGAGCAGTTCTTC
len: 15; v_gene: TRBV7-2; j_gene: TRBJ1-5; abundance: -; d_gene: -; CDR3aa: CASSPRGGSNQPQHF; CDR3nt: TGTGCCAGCAGCCCAAGGGGGGGGAGCAATCAGCCCCAGCATTTT
len: 15; v_gene: TRBV7-8; j_gene: TRBJ2-7; abundance: many; d_gene: -; CDR3aa: CASSLVPGLNYEQYF; CDR3nt: TGTGCCAGCAGCTTAGTCCCGGGACTCAACTACGAGCAGTACTTC
len: 13; v_gene: TRBV2; j_gene: TRBJ1-1; abundance: few; d_gene: TRBD1; CDR3aa: CASAGTENTEAFF; CDR3nt: TGTGCCAGTGCCGGGACAGAGAACACTGAAGCTTTCTTT
len: 15; v_gene: TRBV10-3; j_gene: TRBJ1-1; abundance: -; d_gene: TRBD1; CDR3aa: CATRASTGKVTEAFF; CDR3nt: TGTGCCACCCGAGCTTCGACAGGGAAGGTGACTGAAGCTTTCTTT
len: 16; v_gene: TRBV14; j_gene: TRBJ2-7; abundance: few; d_gene: TRBD2; CDR3aa: CASSQDPLAGAFEQYF; CDR3nt: TGTGCCAGCAGCCAAGATCCCCTAGCGGGAGCCTTCGAGCAGTACTTC
len: 14; v_gene: TRBV2; j_gene: TRBJ1-2; abundance: -; d_gene: -; CDR3aa: CASRSAGPQHGYTF; CDR3nt: TGTGCCAGCAGGTCCGCGGGACCCCAGCATGGCTACACCTTC
len: 19; v_gene: TRBV7-2; j_gene: TRBJ2-7; abundance: -; d_gene: -; CDR3aa: CASSGKAAGFGLGRYEQYF; CDR3nt: TGTGCCAGCAGCGGAAAGGCTGCGGGATTTGGACTTGGGAGGTACGAGCAGTACTTC
len: 15; v_gene: TRBV7-9; j_gene: TRBJ1-5; abundance: -; d_gene: -; CDR3aa: CASSSGGALNQPQHF; CDR3nt: TGTGCCAGCAGCTCCGGAGGGGCGCTCAATCAGCCCCAGCATTTT
len: 13; v_gene: TRBV7-8; j_gene: TRBJ1-2; abundance: -; d_gene: TRBD1; CDR3aa: CASSYRQGEGYTF; CDR3nt: TGTGCCAGCAGCTACCGACAGGGTGAGGGCTACACCTTC
len: 13; v_gene: TRBV6-5; j_gene: TRBJ1-1; abundance: -; d_gene: -; CDR3aa: CASFRPGNTEAFF; CDR3nt: TGTGCCAGCTTTCGCCCCGGGAATACTGAAGCTTTCTTT
len: 14; v_gene: TRBV10-3; j_gene: TRBJ2-7; abundance: -; d_gene: TRBD2; CDR3aa: CAISRISGSEEQYF; CDR3nt: TGTGCCATCAGCCGGATTAGCGGGAGTGAGGAGCAGTACTTC
len: 12; v_gene: TRBV10-3; j_gene: TRBJ1-5; abundance: -; d_gene: -; CDR3aa: CAIGQRNQPQHF; CDR3nt: TGTGCCATCGGACAGAGGAATCAGCCCCAGCATTTT
len: 14; v_gene: TRBV7-2; j_gene: TRBJ1-2; abundance: once; d_gene: TRBD1; CDR3aa: CASSLLGQNYGYTF; CDR3nt: TGTGCCAGCAGCCTATTGGGACAGAACTATGGCTACACCTTC
len: 18; v_gene: TRBV27; j_gene: TRBJ2-5; abundance: -; d_gene: -; CDR3aa: CASSLSYQSGFGVGTQYF; CDR3nt: TGTGCCAGCAGTTTAAGTTACCAGTCGGGATTCGGGGTAGGGACCCAGTACTTC
len: 18; v_gene: TRBV5-1; j_gene: TRBJ2-3; abundance: -; d_gene: TRBD2; CDR3aa: CASSLMTSGGPSTDTQYF; CDR3nt: TGCGCCAGCAGCTTGATGACTAGCGGGGGGCCTAGCACAGATACGCAGTATTTT
len: 16; v_gene: TRBV5-1; j_gene: TRBJ2-3; abundance: -; d_gene: -; CDR3aa: CASSLGVREDTDTQYF; CDR3nt: TGCGCCAGCAGCTTGGGCGTGAGAGAAGACACAGATACGCAGTATTTT
len: 15; v_gene: TRBV19; j_gene: TRBJ1-2; abundance: -; d_gene: TRBD1; CDR3aa: CASSREPGQMYGYTF; CDR3nt: TGTGCCAGTAGTAGGGAACCGGGACAGATGTATGGCTACACCTTC
len: 17; v_gene: TRBV12-2; j_gene: TRBJ2-7; abundance: few; d_gene: -; CDR3aa: CASRLKTTDNLSYEQYF; CDR3nt: TGTGCAAGTCGCTTAAAGACAACGGACAACCTCTCCTACGAGCAGTACTTC
len: 16; v_gene: TRBV7-3; j_gene: TRBJ2-1; abundance: -; d_gene: TRBD2; CDR3aa: CASSSSGLAGLNEQFF; CDR3nt: TGTGCCAGCAGCTCGTCCGGACTAGCGGGCCTCAATGAGCAGTTCTTC
len: 13; v_gene: TRBV14; j_gene: TRBJ1-2; abundance: once; d_gene: TRBD1; CDR3aa: CASRLTGVIGYTF; CDR3nt: TGTGCCAGCAGACTGACAGGGGTGATTGGCTACACCTTC
len: 15; v_gene: TRBV6-5; j_gene: TRBJ2-1; abundance: -; d_gene: -; CDR3aa: CASRSPRRGIFEQFF; CDR3nt: TGTGCCAGCAGATCCCCTCGGAGAGGGATTTTTGAGCAGTTCTTC
len: 13; v_gene: TRBV30; j_gene: TRBJ2-7; abundance: -; d_gene: -; CDR3aa: CAWSSGLSYEQYF; CDR3nt: TGTGCCTGGAGTTCAGGCCTCTCCTACGAGCAGTACTTC
len: 17; v_gene: TRBV7-9; j_gene: TRBJ2-7; abundance: -; d_gene: TRBD1; CDR3aa: CAGSHQTTGALSYEQYF; CDR3nt: TGTGCCGGCAGCCATCAGACCACAGGGGCCCTCTCCTACGAGCAGTACTTC
len: 13; v_gene: TRBV7-2; j_gene: TRBJ2-1; abundance: -; d_gene: -; CDR3aa: CASSLARRDEQFF; CDR3nt: TGTGCCAGCAGCTTAGCAAGGCGGGATGAGCAGTTCTTC
len: 15; v_gene: TRBV4-2; j_gene: TRBJ1-5; abundance: -; d_gene: -; CDR3aa: CASSPTRDFNQPQHF; CDR3nt: TGTGCCAGCAGCCCCACAAGGGACTTCAATCAGCCCCAGCATTTT
len: 14; v_gene: TRBV7-9; j_gene: TRBJ2-7; abundance: -; d_gene: -; CDR3aa: CASSPVPFGYEQYF; CDR3nt: TGTGCCAGCAGCCCCGTTCCGTTCGGCTACGAGCAGTACTTC
len: 15; v_gene: TRBV7-8; j_gene: TRBJ2-7; abundance: -; d_gene: TRBD1; CDR3aa: CASSQGAAGFYEQYF; CDR3nt: TGTGCCAGCAGCCAGGGGGCGGCGGGCTTCTACGAGCAGTACTTC
len: 13; v_gene: TRBV4-1; j_gene: TRBJ1-5; abundance: once; d_gene: -; CDR3aa: CASSQEIAMPQHF; CDR3nt: TGCGCCAGCAGCCAAGAGATAGCGATGCCCCAGCATTTT
len: 15; v_gene: TRBV11-2; j_gene: TRBJ2-7; abundance: -; d_gene: -; CDR3aa: CASSLEVRSFYEQYF; CDR3nt: TGTGCCAGCAGCTTAGAAGTTAGATCTTTCTACGAGCAGTACTTC
len: 14; v_gene: TRBV29-1; j_gene: TRBJ2-1; abundance: -; d_gene: -; CDR3aa: CSVAPSSRPYEQFF; CDR3nt: TGCAGCGTTGCCCCATCGAGTCGCCCCTATGAGCAGTTCTTC
len: 18; v_gene: TRBV7-2; j_gene: TRBJ2-7; abundance: -; d_gene: TRBD2; CDR3aa: CASSLGLALYRGAYEQYF; CDR3nt: TGTGCCAGCAGCCTGGGACTAGCGCTATACCGGGGGGCCTACGAGCAGTACTTC
len: 16; v_gene: TRBV3-1/TRBV3-2; j_gene: TRBJ1-2; abundance: -; d_gene: TRBD1; CDR3aa: CASTGTGPSKDYGYTF; CDR3nt: TGTGCCAGCACCGGGACAGGACCATCGAAGGACTATGGCTACACCTTC